These 20 T cell receptor beta chains originate from one sample sequenced in a study of control samples from healthy donors and cancer patients. Assay: immunoSEQ multiplex PCR; the TCRdb copy retains only in-frame clones and omits some. The sample carries about 90,000 clones, approximately 90% recorded once. Sequenced material: blood. The receptors here all came from a woman younger than 30 in good health.

CDR3 DNA: TGTGCCAGCAGTGAATTCTCGTCGGGAGGGAGCCCCTACGAGCAGTACTTC. This sequence encodes CASSEFSSGGSPYEQYF. V is TRBV6-1 and J is TRBJ2-7, with 8 bases that match TRBD2. The CDR3 runs to 17 residues. Per the germline V gene, CDR1 is MNHNS and CDR2 is SASEGT. The ends lost 2 bases at V and 2 bases at J; junction bases unmatched: 11.

This chain joins TRBV5-4 and TRBJ1-1; D is perhaps TRBD1 (5 bases). V shed 4 bases and J shed 10 bases, with 38 bases lying between them. CDR3 length equals 20 residues. Looked up from germline, CDR1 is SGHNT and CDR2 is YYREEE (reference sequence). DNA of the CDR3: TGTGCCAGCAGCAGGTTAACAGGTGGAGTTGAACAATCGACTCGGAGGGGAGCTTTCTTT. Protein product: CASSRLTGGVEQSTRRGAFF. The whole variable domain, filled in from reference TRBV5-4 and TRBJ1-1, reads ETGVTQSPTHLIKTRGQQVTLRCSSQSGHNTVSWYQQALGQGPQFIFQYYREEENGRGNFPPRFSGLQFPNYSSELNVNALELDDSALYLCASSRLTGGVEQSTRRGAFFGQGTRLTVV.

This sequence joins TRBV3-1 (or the pseudogene TRBV3-2) and TRBJ1-1, with D possibly being TRBD1 (6 bases). Germline V CDR1 and CDR2: LGHDT, YNNKEL (reference sequence). CDR3 length equals 13 residues. V was cut by 4 bases and J by 8 bases, with 14 bases left in between. The CDR3 loop reads CASSPRTAEEAFF. DNA for the CDR3: TGTGCCAGCAGCCCCAGGACAGCTGAAGAAGCTTTCTTT.

The sample holds one count of this clone. The chain links TRBV6-1 to TRBJ1-2; possible D gene TRBD1, 6 bases. V was pared by 3 bases and J by 5 bases, with 10 bases between. Germline lookup yields CDR1 MNHNS and CDR2 SASEGT. The CDR3 spans 13 residues. The CDR3 coding sequence is TGTGCCAGCAGTGACCTAGGACAGTATGGCTACACCTTC. This translates into CASSDLGQYGYTF.

This sequence joins TRBV3-1 (or the pseudogene TRBV3-2) and TRBJ2-5, with D perhaps matching TRBD2 (5 bases). Trimming pared 3 bases from V and 1 base from J, leaving 12 bases between. Per the germline V gene, CDR1 is LGHDT and CDR2 is YNNKEL (reference sequence). This CDR3 has 15 amino acids. CDR3 amino acids: CASSHPGRVQETQYF. In DNA form, the CDR3 reads TGTGCCAGCAGCCATCCTGGGCGGGTCCAAGAGACCCAGTACTTC.

The chain employs TRBV10-3 and TRBJ2-3, with a possible D match to TRBD1 (5 bases). Trimming left V 5 bases short and J 5 bases short, with 14 bases between. The CDR3 totals 14 residues. Per the germline V gene, CDR1 is ENHRY and CDR2 is SYGVKD. CDR3 in amino acids: CAISLTTQGDTQYF. CDR3 nucleotides: TGTGCCATCAGTCTCACTACCCAGGGAGATACGCAGTATTTT.

The chain is built from TRBV13 and TRBJ2-1, with D maybe TRBD2 (7 bases). Germline CDR1 reads PRHDT; CDR2 reads FYEKMQ (reference sequence). The CDR3 extends over 16 amino acids. V dropped 5 bases and J dropped 4 bases, with 18 bases sitting between them. The CDR3: CASSPPARGPYNEQFF. Written as DNA, the CDR3 is TGTGCCAGCAGCCCCCCTGCGCGGGGGCCTTACAATGAGCAGTTCTTC.

DNA of the CDR3: TGTGCCAGCAGCCGGGCCCGGGACACGCAAGACACCGGGGAGCTGTTTTTT. Translated: CASSRARDTQDTGELFF. V and J are TRBV5-5 and TRBJ2-2, with D tentatively TRBD1 (6 bases). CDR3 size: 17 residues. Trimming shortened V by 4 bases and J by 3 bases, and 19 bases separated the two germline ends. Germline assignment: CDR1 SGHKS and CDR2 YYEKEE (reference sequence).

The rearrangement links TRBV7-8 to TRBJ2-3; 8 bases agree with TRBD2. This CDR3 is built from 14 residues. After removal of 7 bases from V and 1 base from J, the junction contained 4 bases not matched to a gene. CDR1 is SGHVS and CDR2 is FQNEAQ in the germline V gene. CDR3 coding DNA: TGTGCCAGCATCGGGGGGGGCGGCACAGATACGCAGTATTTT. Amino acids: CASIGGGGTDTQYF.

Turning to this clone: This specimen includes other DNA sequences encoding the same CDR3. The rearrangement links TRBV7-8 to TRBJ2-3; D is ambiguous. Germline V CDR1 and CDR2: SGHVS, FQNEAQ. The germline V and J ends were trimmed by 1 base and 1 base, with 6 bases remaining between them. CDR3 size: 14 residues. DNA for the CDR3: TGTGCCAGCAGCTTAGGTCTGGGCACAGATACGCAGTATTTT. This gives the protein CASSLGLGTDTQYF.

The V call is TRBV7-2, the J call TRBJ2-3; D gene unclear. CDR3 length: 15 amino acids. The germline gives CDR1 SGHTA, CDR2 FQGNSA. V lost 1 base to trimming and J lost 0 bases, with 8 bases between them. CDR3 residues: CASSLDYTSTDTQYF. The CDR3 bases are TGTGCCAGCAGCTTAGACTATACTAGCACAGATACGCAGTATTTT.

This clone was recorded once. This chain links TRBV5-1 with TRBJ2-3, with 11 bases aligning to TRBD2. There are 16 residues in the CDR3. CDR1 is SGHRS, CDR2 YFSETQ, per germline. V lost 5 bases and J lost 1; bases outside the gene matches: 6. The CDR3 DNA reads as TGCGCCAGCAGTTATGGGACTAGCGGAGGCACAGATACGCAGTATTTT. Its translation: CASSYGTSGGTDTQYF.

DNA of the CDR3: TGTGCCAGCAGCTGGGGGAATGGGAACACTGAAGCTTTCTTT. Protein sequence: CASSWGNGNTEAFF. The chain combines TRBV11-2 with TRBJ1-1; perhaps TRBD1 as D (5 bases). V lost 4 bases and J 1 base, leaving 10 bases between the germline ends. Germline V gene lookup returns CDR1 SGHAT and CDR2 FQNNGV. This CDR3 comprises 14 residues. The full variable domain, in which reference TRBV11-2 and TRBJ1-1 provide the parts outside the CDR3, is EAGVAQSPRYKIIEKRQSVAFWCNPISGHATLYWYQQILGQGPKLLIQFQNNGVVDDSQLPKDRFSAERLKGVDSTLKIQPAKLEDSAVYLCASSWGNGNTEAFFGQGTRLTVV.

The chain employs TRBV5-1 and TRBJ1-1; D not certain. CDR1 is SGHRS and CDR2 is YFSETQ in the germline V gene. Trimming took 3 bases from V and 6 from J, leaving 15 bases between them. This CDR3 contains 14 residues. The CDR3 spells CASSYDGDGSEAFF. The CDR3 bases are TGCGCCAGCAGCTACGACGGGGATGGGTCTGAAGCTTTCTTT.

This clone was found a few times. In DNA, the CDR3 is TGTGCCATCAGCCTCCGGGACTTGCGGGGGGCCGGGGAGCTGTTTTTT. It yields the protein CAISLRDLRGAGELFF. The gene calls are TRBV10-3 and TRBJ2-2, with TRBD2 identical over 8 bases. CDR1 and CDR2 (germline): ENHRY, SYGVKD. The V segment lost 6 bases and the J segment 6 bases; nucleotides outside the gene matches: 12. This CDR3 has 16 residues.

The chain combines TRBV25-1 with TRBJ2-5, with a weak D call TRBD1 (6 bases). Germline assignment: CDR1 MGHDK and CDR2 SYGVNS. The CDR3 length is 13 residues. With 8 bases removed from V and 2 bases from J, the gap between germline ends came to 12 bases. The CDR3 bases are TGTGCCAGCGGGGTAGGACAGCAAGAGACCCAGTACTTC. Translating it yields CASGVGQQETQYF. Drawing the rest from reference TRBV25-1 and TRBJ2-5, the complete variable domain is EADIYQTPRYLVIGTGKKITLECSQTMGHDKMYWYQQDPGMELHLIHYSYGVNSTEKGDLSSESTVSRIRTEHFPLTLESARPSHTSQYLCASGVGQQETQYFGPGTRLLVL.

The chain recombines TRBV27 with TRBJ2-1; a weak D match, TRBD1 (5 bases). Trimming took off 5 bases at V and 2 bases at J, with 10 bases between the two ends. This CDR3 region has 14 residues. Germline V gives CDR1 MNHEY, CDR2 SMNVEV (reference sequence). The CDR3 bases are TGTGCCAGCAGTCAGGGTCGCACCTACAATGAGCAGTTCTTC. Its translation is CASSQGRTYNEQFF.

This rearrangement joins TRBV27 to TRBJ1-4; maybe TRBD1 (5 bases). V shed 5 bases and J shed 8 bases, with 15 bases lying between them. Looked up from germline, CDR1 is MNHEY and CDR2 is SMNVEV (reference sequence). The CDR3 is 14 amino acids. CDR3 sequence reads: CASSEGSGPEKLFF. As DNA, the CDR3 is TGTGCCAGCAGTGAGGGGTCGGGGCCGGAAAAACTGTTTTTT.

The rearrangement joins TRBV12-3 or TRBV12-4 to TRBJ1-1, with D hard to call. Trimming pared 7 bases from V and 8 bases from J, leaving 8 bases between. The CDR3 runs to 10 residues. CDR3 sequence (DNA): TGTGCCAGCATAGGTGTGGAAGCTTTCTTT. Its protein is CASIGVEAFF.

V usage is TRBV12-3 or TRBV12-4 and J usage is TRBJ1-1; 7 positions match TRBD1. The V gene end was trimmed by 7 bases and the J gene end by 4 bases; junction bases not matched to a gene: 6. CDR3 size: 13 residues. The CDR3 DNA sequence: TGTGCCAGCACCGTCGCAGGGGGCACTGAAGCTTTCTTT. As protein: CASTVAGGTEAFF.